These 10 T cell receptor beta chains share one sample of origin, sequenced in a study of CD8+ T cells in alopecia areata. Reverse transcription of extracted RNA yielded cDNA, which provided the sequencing template. The assay was immunoSEQ multiplex PCR, and TCRdb's table has in-frame clones only and misses some. Of roughly 100,000 clones detected, about nine tenths appear once; the ten largest clones hold over 8.5%. The treatment was: oral pan-JAK inhibitor, 5-10 mg twice daily. Sample: CD8+ T cells sorted from blood, taken at week 34, from a patient treated with tofacitinib. Receptor source: a human donor with alopecia areata.

The chain links TRBV5-6 to TRBJ2-1, with 10 nucleotides matching TRBD2. From germline, CDR1 is SGHDT and CDR2 YYEEEE. Losses at the gene ends were 1 base for V and 2 bases for J; bases not matched to a gene: 3. This CDR3 spans 16 amino acids. CDR3 in DNA: TGTGCCAGCAGCTTGCAAGCGGGAGGGGCCTACAATGAGCAGTTCTTC. Its protein is CASSLQAGGAYNEQFF.

CDR3 protein: CASMGQGSTDTQYF. The CDR3 DNA sequence: TGTGCCAGCATGGGACAGGGGAGCACAGATACGCAGTATTTT. This rearrangement joins TRBV5-6 to TRBJ2-3; 10 bases agree with TRBD1. Looked up from germline, CDR1 is SGHDT and CDR2 is YYEEEE. J gave up 0 bases and V 6 bases, and 1 base lay outside the gene matches. CDR3 length equals 14 residues.

The V and J genes are TRBV15 and TRBJ2-7, with D possibly being TRBD1 or TRBD2 (6 bases each). CDR1 and CDR2 from the germline V gene are LNHNV and YYDKDF (reference sequence). Trimming left V 0 bases short and J 4 bases short, with 16 bases between. CDR3 length: 16 residues. In DNA form, the CDR3 reads TGTGCCACCAGCAGAGATCTGGGGGGCTACGGATACGAGCAGTACTTC. Amino acid sequence: CATSRDLGGYGYEQYF. Combining the CDR3 with reference TRBV15 and TRBJ2-7 gives the whole variable domain DAMVIQNPRYQVTQFGKPVTLSCSQTLNHNVMYWYQQKSSQAPKLLFHYYDKDFNNEADTPDNFQSRRPNTSFCFLDIRSPGLGDTAMYLCATSRDLGGYGYEQYFGPGTRLTVT.

The rearrangement uses TRBV29-1 and TRBJ2-3; D gene ambiguous. V lost 7 bases, J lost 3 bases, and 14 bases lay in between. Looked up from germline, CDR1 is SQVTM and CDR2 is ANQGSEA. The CDR3 consists of 13 residues. This CDR3 is CSATPRGTDTQYF. CDR3 in DNA: TGCAGCGCCACGCCCAGAGGTACAGATACGCAGTATTTT.

J is TRBJ2-3 and V is TRBV11-2; 9 nucleotides match TRBD1. The CDR3 spans 16 residues. V was clipped by 4 bases and J by 0 bases; unmatched bases: 5. Germline CDR1 reads SGHAT; CDR2 reads FQNNGV. The CDR3 region has the DNA TGTGCCAGCAGCTCTGGGACAGGGCGTAGCACAGATACGCAGTATTTT. This encodes CASSSGTGRSTDTQYF.

The CDR3 sequence: CSVPGEIRRNQETQYF. The DNA of the CDR3 is TGCAGCGTCCCAGGGGAGATTCGACGCAACCAAGAGACCCAGTACTTC. The genes are TRBV29-1 and TRBJ2-5, with D perhaps matching TRBD1 (6 bases). The germline CDR1 and CDR2 sequences are SQVTM and ANQGSEA. V lost 6 bases to trimming and J lost 0 bases, with 20 bases between them. The CDR3 has 16 amino acids.

V is TRBV25-1 and J is TRBJ1-1, with a weak D call TRBD1 (6 bases). The ends were cut back, 10 bases at V and 1 base at J, with 10 bases in the middle. The length of the CDR3 is 12 residues. Germline V lookup: CDR1 MGHDK, CDR2 SYGVNS. CDR3 coding DNA: TGTGCCACCGTACAGGGGAACACTGAAGCTTTCTTT. Its protein product is CATVQGNTEAFF.

This clone was detected once. The J gene is TRBJ2-3, the V gene TRBV5-1, with a possible D match to TRBD1 (6 bases). The CDR3 spans 16 residues. Trimming left V 2 bases short and J 2 bases short, with 15 bases between. Germline CDR1 SGHRS, CDR2 YFSETQ. Written as DNA, the CDR3 is TGCGCCAGCAGCTTACCGGACAGCTATCTCACAGATACGCAGTATTTT. Encoded protein: CASSLPDSYLTDTQYF.

This clone was counted a single time. This rearrangement joins TRBV7-9 to TRBJ1-1, with unresolved D. Deletions cut 2 bases from V and 5 bases from J, with 9 bases between. The CDR3 is 13 residues long. Germline values: CDR1 SEHNR, CDR2 FQNEAQ (reference sequence). CDR3 loop: CASSLLDGTEAFF. The DNA for the CDR3 is TGTGCCAGCAGCTTACTGGACGGGACTGAAGCTTTCTTT.

The chain joins TRBV7-9 to TRBJ2-2; TRBD2 agrees at 16 bases. There are 18 residues in the CDR3. The trim removed 6 bases at V and 2 bases at J, leaving 6 bases unmatched. Germline V gives CDR1 SEHNR, CDR2 FQNEAQ (reference sequence). The CDR3 reads CASRQGLAGGTNTGELFF. Here the CDR3 DNA reads TGTGCCAGCAGACAGGGACTAGCGGGAGGGACAAACACCGGGGAGCTGTTTTTT.